This T cell receptor (beta chain) was profiled in a study of T cell repertoires in cytomegalovirus infection. Study background: Evidence of both CMV infection and a matching HLA type came from public TCR beta signatures.

TCRdb reprocessed the reads with MiXCR, giving one entry per CDR3 protein. This sample yields about 490,000 distinct CDR3 sequences, of which about 10% are seen a single time; roughly 10% belongs to the top ten. The germline V gene encodes CDR1 SGHVS and CDR2 FQNEAQ. The CDR3 totals 13 residues. V lost 5 bases to trimming and J lost 7 bases; unmatched junction nucleotides: 4. Study-level points and caveats: Cumulated frequencies of public TCR beta families served to identify carriers of CMV plus the relevant HLA. CMV-specific TCR beta clonotypes restricted by HLA-C were the ones dominating the ex vivo response.

Worth noting for this clonotype: Antigen unknown.

This receptor was taken from a human donor in good health (CMV status not recorded). Some clones in this sample may be carry-over from other donors' samples. Sequenced sample: PBMCs. The chain is built from TRBV7-8 and TRBJ2-1; 8 bases match TRBD1. The DNA for the CDR3 is TGTGCCAGCAGCACGGACAGGGTTAATGAGCAGTTCTTC. Amino acids: CASSTDRVNEQFF.